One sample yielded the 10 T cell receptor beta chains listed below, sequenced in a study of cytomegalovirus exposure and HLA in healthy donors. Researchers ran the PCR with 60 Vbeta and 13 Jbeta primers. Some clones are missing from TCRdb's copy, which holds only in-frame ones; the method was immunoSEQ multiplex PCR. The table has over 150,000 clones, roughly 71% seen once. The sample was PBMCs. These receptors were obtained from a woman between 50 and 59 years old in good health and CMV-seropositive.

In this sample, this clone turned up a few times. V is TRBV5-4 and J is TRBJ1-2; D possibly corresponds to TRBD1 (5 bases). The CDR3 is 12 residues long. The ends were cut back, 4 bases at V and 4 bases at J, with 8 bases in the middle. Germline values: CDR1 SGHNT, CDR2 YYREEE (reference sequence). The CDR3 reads CASSDSLYGYTF. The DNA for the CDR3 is TGTGCCAGCAGCGACAGCCTCTATGGCTACACCTTC. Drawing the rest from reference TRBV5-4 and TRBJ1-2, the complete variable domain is ETGVTQSPTHLIKTRGQQVTLRCSSQSGHNTVSWYQQALGQGPQFIFQYYREEENGRGNFPPRFSGLQFPNYSSELNVNALELDDSALYLCASSDSLYGYTFGSGTRLTVV.

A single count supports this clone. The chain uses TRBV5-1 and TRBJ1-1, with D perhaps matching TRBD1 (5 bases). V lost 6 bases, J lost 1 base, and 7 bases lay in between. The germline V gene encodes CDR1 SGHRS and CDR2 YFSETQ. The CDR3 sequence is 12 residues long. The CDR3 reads CASNGGNTEAFF. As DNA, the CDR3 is TGCGCCAGCAACGGGGGGAACACTGAAGCTTTCTTT. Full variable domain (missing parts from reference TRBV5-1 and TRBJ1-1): KAGVTQTPRYLIKTRGQQVTLSCSPISGHRSVSWYQQTPGQGLQFLFEYFSETQRNKGNFPGRFSGRQFSNSRSEMNVSTLELGDSALYLCASNGGNTEAFFGQGTRLTVV.

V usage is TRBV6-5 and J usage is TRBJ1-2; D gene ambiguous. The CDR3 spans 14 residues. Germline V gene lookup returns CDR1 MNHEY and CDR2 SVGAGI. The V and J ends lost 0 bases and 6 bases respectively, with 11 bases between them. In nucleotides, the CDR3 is TGTGCCAGCAGTTACTCGATCCAGGTGGATGGCTACACCTTC. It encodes CASSYSIQVDGYTF.

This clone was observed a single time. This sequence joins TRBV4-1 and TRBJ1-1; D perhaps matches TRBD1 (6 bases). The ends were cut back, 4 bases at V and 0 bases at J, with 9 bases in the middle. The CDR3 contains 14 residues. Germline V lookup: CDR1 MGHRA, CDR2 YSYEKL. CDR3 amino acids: CASSLDSLNTEAFF. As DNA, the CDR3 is TGCGCCAGCAGCCTGGACAGCCTGAACACTGAAGCTTTCTTT.

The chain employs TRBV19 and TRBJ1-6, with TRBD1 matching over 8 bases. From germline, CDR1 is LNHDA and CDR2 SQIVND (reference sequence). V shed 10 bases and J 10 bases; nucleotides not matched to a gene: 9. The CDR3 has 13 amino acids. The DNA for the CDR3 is TGTGCCACCCGACAGGGGCGAGAATCACCCCTCCACTTT. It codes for CATRQGRESPLHF.

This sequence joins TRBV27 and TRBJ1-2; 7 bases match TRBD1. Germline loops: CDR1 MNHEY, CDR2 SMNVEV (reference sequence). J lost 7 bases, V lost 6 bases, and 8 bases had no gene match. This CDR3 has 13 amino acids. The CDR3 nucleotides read TGTGCCAGCAGATCGAACAGGGGCGGTGGCTACACCTTC. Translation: CASRSNRGGGYTF.

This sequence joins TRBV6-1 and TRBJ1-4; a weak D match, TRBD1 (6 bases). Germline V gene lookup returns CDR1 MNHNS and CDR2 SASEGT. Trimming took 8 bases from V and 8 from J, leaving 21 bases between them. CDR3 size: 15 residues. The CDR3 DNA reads TGTGCCAGCTCCACCGGGGAACAGGGAAAGGAAAAACTGTTTTTT. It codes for CASSTGEQGKEKLFF.

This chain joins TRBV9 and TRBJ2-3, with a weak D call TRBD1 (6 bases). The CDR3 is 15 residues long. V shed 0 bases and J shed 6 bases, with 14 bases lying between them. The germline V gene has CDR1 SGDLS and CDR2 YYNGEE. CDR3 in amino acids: CASSVGGQGSDTQYF. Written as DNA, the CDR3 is TGTGCCAGCAGCGTAGGGGGGCAGGGCTCGGATACGCAGTATTTT.

This CDR3 reads CASGKTGDITDTQYF. The CDR3 DNA is TGTGCCAGCGGAAAGACAGGGGATATCACAGATACGCAGTATTTT. The rearrangement links TRBV21-1 to TRBJ2-3; the table assigns TRBD1, which was not confirmed against the DNA. TRBV21-1 is noted as a pseudogene. There are 15 residues in the CDR3.

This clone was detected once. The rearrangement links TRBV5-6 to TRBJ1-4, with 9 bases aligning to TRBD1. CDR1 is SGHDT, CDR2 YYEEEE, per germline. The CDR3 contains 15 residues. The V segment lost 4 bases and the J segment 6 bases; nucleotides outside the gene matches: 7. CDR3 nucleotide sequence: TGTGCCAGCAGCAGCGGGACAGGGCGAGATGAAAAACTGTTTTTT. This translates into CASSSGTGRDEKLFF. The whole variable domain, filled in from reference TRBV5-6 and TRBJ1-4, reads DAGVTQSPTHLIKTRGQQVTLRCSPKSGHDTVSWYQQALGQGPQFIFQYYEEEERQRGNFPDRFSGHQFPNYSSELNVNALLLGDSALYLCASSSGTGRDEKLFFGSGTQLSVL.